This TCR beta chain was observed in a study of metastatic and nonmetastatic thyroid tumors. Study in general: Malignant and benign thyroid patients had repertoires compared in peripheral blood and tumor or nodule tissue.

The V end lost 4 bases, the J end lost 7 bases, and 23 bases lay between the germline ends. The CDR3 sequence is 17 residues long. Looked up from germline, CDR1 is SGHRS and CDR2 is YFSETQ. This clone appeared many times. As originally analysed: A classifier for distant metastasis in papillary thyroid cancer was constructed using CDR3 differences observed across clinicopathological groups. TCRdb re-clonotyped the PCR reads via MiXCR. TCRdb's processing, not the study's, gives the V and J calls here. In the table there are approximately 41,000 clones, 28% of which are singletons. Thyroid surgery was performed in patients who had received no treatment beforehand.

Sample: blood. This TCR came from a male donor with papillary thyroid cancer or a benign thyroid nodule (not recorded which). Some clones in this sample may be carry-over from other donors' samples. V is TRBV5-1 and J is TRBJ1-4, with D perhaps TRBD1 (6 bases). CDR3 region: CASSLTGPQDPSEKLFF. In nucleotides, the CDR3 is TGCGCCAGCAGCCTGACAGGTCCTCAAGACCCAAGTGAAAAACTGTTTTTT. The entire variable domain, with the rest obtained from reference TRBV5-1 and TRBJ1-4, is as follows: KAGVTQTPRYLIKTRGQQVTLSCSPISGHRSVSWYQQTPGQGLQFLFEYFSETQRNKGNFPGRFSGRQFSNSRSEMNVSTLELGDSALYLCASSLTGPQDPSEKLFFGSGTQLSVL.